This TCR beta chain derives from a study of cytomegalovirus exposure and HLA in healthy donors. Germline CDR1 LNHDA, CDR2 SQIVND (reference sequence). The CDR3 contains 16 residues. J gave up 3 bases and V 7 bases, and 10 bases lay outside the gene matches. The method was immunoSEQ multiplex PCR; TCRdb's version includes in-frame clones alone and lacks a portion of them. The table includes hundreds of thousands of clones, around four fifths detected once. The donors were part of the validation cohort, which consisted of 120 subjects and was separate from the first cohort of several hundred subjects. The clonotype was recovered from a woman aged 18 to 35 in good health and CMV-seronegative. The sequenced sample was PBMCs. The V gene is TRBV19, the J gene TRBJ1-4; 8 positions agree with TRBD1. This chain's CDR3 is CASTFTTGVSNEKLFF. CDR3 DNA: TGTGCCAGTACCTTCACGACAGGGGTATCTAATGAAAAACTGTTTTTT.